The sample holds a few counts of the clone carrying this T cell receptor beta chain. The ends lost 1 base at V and 6 bases at J; junction bases unmatched: 10. Germline V gives CDR1 SGHKS, CDR2 YYEKEE (reference sequence). The CDR3 extends over 15 amino acids. TCR beta cDNA was reverse-transcribed from about 0.45 ug of total RNA. The reaction used a constant-region primer and ProtoScript II reverse transcriptase. The TCR beta library was amplified through three nested multiplex PCR rounds in a modified ARM-PCR procedure. TRBV1-TRBV30 forward primers and a C-beta reverse primer were used in the first two PCR rounds, which each ran for approximately 11 cycles. TCRdb analysed the multiplex PCR reads with MiXCR anew, one entry per CDR3 protein. The table lists approximately 320,000 distinct CDR3 sequences, nearly 60% of them singletons. Blood RNA originated from unsorted whole blood, with germline DNA additionally extracted. Chronic HBV infection, untreated so far, was present in the patients.

The record originates from a study of tumor-infiltrating lymphocytes in primary liver carcinoma. Study overall: Men as well as women, aged 30 to 69 years, made up the patients.

The chain couples TRBV5-5 to TRBJ2-7; TRBD1 matches 7 bases. The clonotype comes from a woman aged 25 to 39 with primary liver carcinoma and hepatitis B virus infection. Sequenced input: peripheral blood. CDR3 residues: CASSLWDSLIREQYF. The CDR3 DNA is TGTGCCAGCAGCTTGTGGGACAGTCTTATTCGCGAGCAGTACTTC.